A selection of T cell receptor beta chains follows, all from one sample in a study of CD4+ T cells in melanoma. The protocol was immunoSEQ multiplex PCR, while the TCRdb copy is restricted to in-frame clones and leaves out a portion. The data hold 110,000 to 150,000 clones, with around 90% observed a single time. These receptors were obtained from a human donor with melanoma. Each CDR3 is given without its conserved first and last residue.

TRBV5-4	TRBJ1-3	ASSLPGAAGNTIY
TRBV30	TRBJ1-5	AWSGQEYNQPQH
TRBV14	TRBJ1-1	ASSQDRKKYRLMNTEAF
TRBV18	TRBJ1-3	ASSPPGHLLGNTIY
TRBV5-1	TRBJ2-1	ASTRDKYNEQF
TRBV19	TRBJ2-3	ASSGRIPTDTQY
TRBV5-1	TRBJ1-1	ASSLESGTWRAF
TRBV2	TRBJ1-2	ASRYYGYT
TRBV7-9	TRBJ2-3	ASSLGYGSVGSRTDTQY
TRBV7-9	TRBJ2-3	ASSLGQVSSTDTQY
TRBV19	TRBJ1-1	AVNGGWNTEAF
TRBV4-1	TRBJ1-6	ASSQDSGIRVGPLH
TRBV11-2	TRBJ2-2	ASSLLDTGELF
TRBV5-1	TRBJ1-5	ASSPGGATHQPQH
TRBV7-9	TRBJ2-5	ATQGGPWETQY
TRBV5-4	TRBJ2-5	ASSLDRDRGGETQY
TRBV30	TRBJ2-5	AWSVGQDATQY
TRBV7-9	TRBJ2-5	ASSLGALAETQY
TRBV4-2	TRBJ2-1	ASSRGQGGNQYNEQF
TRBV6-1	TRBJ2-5	ASSDPAPPRETQY
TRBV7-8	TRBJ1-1	ASSLSSNTEAF
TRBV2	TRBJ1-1	ASSGWAADTEAF
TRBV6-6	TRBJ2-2	ASSSPDRHPGELF
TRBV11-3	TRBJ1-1	ASSARTGNTEAF
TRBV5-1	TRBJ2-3	ASSLGPSGGSTDTQY
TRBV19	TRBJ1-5	ASRRTQYSNQPQH
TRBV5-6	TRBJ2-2	ASSRIGTGGDFTGELF
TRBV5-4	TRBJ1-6	ASSQRRQGPNSPLH
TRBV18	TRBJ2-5	ASSPQSTSGGETQY
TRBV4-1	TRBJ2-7	ASSQGDRSYEQY
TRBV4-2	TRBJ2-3	ASSQQPGGPADTQY
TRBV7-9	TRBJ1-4	ASSRGGDREKLF
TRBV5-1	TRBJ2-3	ASSPGEGKGPDTQY
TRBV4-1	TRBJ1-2	ASSPGTGGNYGYT
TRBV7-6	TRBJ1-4	ASSLAVAKGEKLF
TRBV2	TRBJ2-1	ASSRGMTEQF
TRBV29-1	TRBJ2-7	SVGRVGEQY
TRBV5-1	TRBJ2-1	ASRRDGEYNEQF
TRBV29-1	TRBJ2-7	SVRVGLLSSYEQY
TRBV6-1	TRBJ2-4	ASSEHRGTAKNIQY
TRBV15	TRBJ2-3	ATSRDGGAGDTQY
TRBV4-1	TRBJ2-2	ASSQETGIGAGELF
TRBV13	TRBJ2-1	ASSLGASGEYNEQF
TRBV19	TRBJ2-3	ASNVDGSTDTQY
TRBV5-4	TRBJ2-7	ASSRTEDYEQY
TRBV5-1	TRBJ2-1	ASSLGRGGLSYNEQF
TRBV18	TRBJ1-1	ASSRERGAGNTEAF
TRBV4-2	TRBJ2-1	ASSQRSGGEGNEQF
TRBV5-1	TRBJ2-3	ASSRAGTESTDTQY
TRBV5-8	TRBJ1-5	ASSLGSNQPQH
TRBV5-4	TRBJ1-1	ASSLAERMNTEAF
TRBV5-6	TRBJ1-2	ASSLGQGANGYT